The TCR beta chain described here comes from a study of cytomegalovirus exposure and HLA in healthy donors. About the research overall: Most genotyped donors, around four fifths of 300 to 400, had Caucasian-associated genetic ancestry.

Both 60 Vbeta primers and 13 Jbeta primers went into the PCR. TCRdb's table, derived via immunoSEQ multiplex PCR, lists solely in-frame clones and lacks some. The repertoire holds about 180,000 clones, nearly 80% seen once, with roughly 6% in the top ten. V lost 0 bases and J 1 base, leaving 10 bases between the germline ends. Germline values: CDR1 SGHRS, CDR2 YFSETQ. This CDR3 has 15 residues. Study-wide findings and caveats: Per a prior analysis, the majority of TCR beta V segments were productive roughly 87% or roughly 30% of the time.

On this clone itself: The antigen is undetermined.

This receptor was obtained from a man aged 40-49 years in good health and CMV-seropositive. The chain combines TRBV5-1 with TRBJ1-1; D unresolved. The source material was PBMCs. CDR3 residues: CASSLVPTGNTEAFF. CDR3 DNA sequence: TGCGCCAGCAGCTTGGTTCCGACGGGGAACACTGAAGCTTTCTTT.